The clone carrying this TCR beta chain came up many times. Time point of the sample: after trial treatment. Regarding treatment: LDRT plus nivolumab, ipilimumab, low-dose cyclophosphamide and aspirin (RACIN trial). In the RACIN dose-escalation trial, donors got nivolumab plus ipilimumab with aspirin, cyclophosphamide and radiotherapy. This sample was included in a study of low-dose radiotherapy and immunotherapy resistance in tumors. Study overall: Intravenous administration to patients comprised nivolumab at 240 mg every two weeks and ipilimumab at 1 mg/kg every six weeks. Intravenous cyclophosphamide at 200 mg/m2 preceded radiation and immunotherapy by one day, every two weeks.

TRAV and TRBV primers primed cDNA for both TCRalpha and TCRbeta. With a constant-region primer and a V-primer adapter, TCRs were subjected to approximately 20 PCR cycles of amplification. Via MiXCR, TCRdb re-called the reads, giving one row per CDR3 protein. The table records about 84,000 distinct CDR3 sequences, less than 20% of them present only once. The source was PBMCs, collected after low-dose radiotherapy plus immunotherapy. This TCR derives from a male donor with prostate cancer.

The CDR3 here is CASSWVGGGLNTEAFF. Here the CDR3 DNA reads TGTGCCAGCAGCTGGGTCGGTGGGGGCCTGAACACTGAAGCTTTCTTT. J is TRBJ1-1 and V is TRBV6-2 or TRBV6-3; weak D call: TRBD1 (6 bases). With 6 bases removed from V and 0 bases from J, the gap between germline ends came to 17 bases. The CDR3 length is 16 residues. Germline V CDR1 and CDR2: MNHEY, SVGEGT.